This T cell receptor (beta chain) was captured in a study of T cells after yellow fever vaccination. In the study overall: SMART-Seq v4 Ultra Low Input prepared libraries from low-cell fractions.

TCRdb passed the 5' RACE reads through MiXCR, listing each CDR3 protein once. The sample records 600,000 to 750,000 distinct CDR3 sequences, around an eighth being singletons. CDR1 is KGHSH, CDR2 LQKENI, per germline. This CDR3 spans 14 amino acids. The germline V and J ends were trimmed by 3 bases and 7 bases, with 15 bases remaining between them. The clonotype was recovered from a man under 40 who received the YFV17D yellow fever vaccine. The V and J genes are TRBV18 and TRBJ2-5; D possibly corresponds to TRBD2 (5 bases). The sample in question was PBMCs, obtained on the day of the yellow fever booster vaccination. CDR3 protein: CASSPPGDIGTQYF. CDR3 nucleotide sequence: TGTGCCAGCTCACCTCCCGGGGATATTGGGACCCAGTACTTC. The whole variable domain, filled in from reference TRBV18 and TRBJ2-5, reads NAGVMQNPRHLVRRRGQEARLRCSPMKGHSHVYWYRQLPEEGLKFMVYLQKENIIDESGMPKERFSAEFPKEGPSILRIQQVVRGDSAAYFCASSPPGDIGTQYFGPGTRLLVL.